The next 10 T cell receptor beta chains were all read from a single sample in a study of radiotherapy plus CTLA-4 blockade in lung cancer (dated by TCRdb to the late 2010s). The library was prepared using the immunoSEQ multiplex PCR assay. TCRdb holds this immuneACCESS table with in-frame rearrangements only. Some clones are missing; in checked studies, unresolved V genes explain under half, and the rest has no known cause. The sample contains some 94,000 clones, around 80% of them found a single time. The ten most abundant clones make up about 26% of the sample. The sequencing here drew on peripheral blood, taken from a patient treated with radiotherapy plus ipilimumab. These receptors were obtained from a human donor with non-small cell lung cancer that progressed on radiotherapy plus ipilimumab.

The genes are TRBV6-4 and TRBJ1-1; a weak D match, TRBD1 (6 bases). Germline CDR1 and CDR2: MRHNA and SNTAGT. The CDR3 is made up of 15 amino acids. The germline V and J ends were trimmed by 7 bases and 0 bases, with 15 bases remaining between them. The CDR3 nucleotides are TGTGCCAGCACCGACTTCAGGGGCTTGAACACTGAAGCTTTCTTT. Translation: CASTDFRGLNTEAFF.

The V call is TRBV28, the J call TRBJ2-5, with 9 bases that match TRBD1. Trimming removed 5 bases from V and 4 bases from J; junction bases left unmatched: 8. The CDR3 has 15 amino acids. Germline V gene data show CDR1 as MDHEN and CDR2 as SYDVKM. CDR3: CASSGRTGERETQYF. The DNA for the CDR3 is TGTGCCAGCAGTGGTCGGACAGGGGAGAGAGAGACCCAGTACTTC.

The chain uses TRBV10-3 and TRBJ2-1; D might be TRBD2 (6 bases). CDR1 is ENHRY and CDR2 is SYGVKD in the germline V gene. This CDR3 region has 16 residues. Trimming took 0 bases from V and 4 from J, leaving 13 bases between them. The CDR3 DNA is TGTGCCATCAGTGAGTCTCCCGGGAGTGGATACAATGAGCAGTTCTTC. This sequence encodes CAISESPGSGYNEQFF.

V is TRBV7-3 and J is TRBJ2-1; D may be TRBD2 (6 bases). Looked up from germline, CDR1 is SGHTA and CDR2 is FQGTGA. The CDR3 runs 15 residues. V was pared by 5 bases and J by 4 bases, with 15 bases between. The CDR3 region is CASSALGTSYNEQFF. The CDR3, as DNA: TGTGCCAGCAGCGCCCTCGGGACTTCTTACAATGAGCAGTTCTTC.

Details on this clone: Other DNA sequences in this sample translate to the same CDR3. The chain couples TRBV9 to TRBJ1-2, with D maybe TRBD1 (5 bases). Deletions cut 2 bases from V and 7 bases from J, with 21 bases between. The CDR3 totals 16 residues. Germline V gene lookup returns CDR1 SGDLS and CDR2 YYNGEE. CDR3 sequence (DNA): TGTGCCAGCAGCGTTTCCTTCCCCGGGGGGGGGATTGGCTACACCTTC. Protein: CASSVSFPGGGIGYTF.

This chain joins TRBV9 and TRBJ1-1, with 7 bases identical to TRBD1. V lost 0 bases, J lost 6 bases, and 2 bases stayed unmatched. The CDR3 covers 13 residues. From germline, CDR1 is SGDLS and CDR2 YYNGEE. CDR3 in amino acids: CASSVGGGSEAFF. The CDR3 DNA reads TGTGCCAGCAGCGTAGGAGGGGGCTCTGAAGCTTTCTTT.

This clone was seen a single time. The J gene is TRBJ2-3, the V gene TRBV7-3, with 8 bases matching TRBD2. The CDR3 runs to 17 residues. After removal of 5 bases from V and 2 bases from J, the junction contained 12 bases not matched to a gene. Per the germline V gene, CDR1 is SGHTA and CDR2 is FQGTGA. The CDR3, as DNA: TGTGCCAGCAGCCCGATATCGACTAGCGCTGACACAGATACGCAGTATTTT. This translates into CASSPISTSADTDTQYF.

This clone has only one observation. V gene TRBV19 combines with J gene TRBJ2-2, with D possibly being TRBD2 (6 bases). Germline-derived CDR1 and CDR2 are LNHDA and SQIVND (reference sequence). The CDR3 length is 15 residues. Trimming left V 1 base short and J 2 bases short, with 8 bases between. The CDR3 region has the DNA TGTGCCAGTAGTATAGTGGGGGGAAACACCGGGGAGCTGTTTTTT. This encodes CASSIVGGNTGELFF.

The chain joins TRBV5-6 to TRBJ1-5; 7 bases are a match to TRBD1. The J segment lost 6 bases and the V segment lost 0 bases, leaving 3 bases of the junction unmatched. The CDR3 is made up of 14 amino acids. The germline V gene encodes CDR1 SGHDT and CDR2 YYEEEE. The CDR3 is CASSLAAGGQPQHF. The DNA for the CDR3 is TGTGCCAGCAGCTTGGCCGCAGGGGGTCAGCCCCAGCATTTT.

The chain combines TRBV10-2 with TRBJ2-3; TRBD2 aligns across 9 bases. Germline V CDR1 and CDR2: WSHSY, SAAADI. The junction had 4 bases not matched to a gene; V was cut back by 7 bases and J by 2 bases. The CDR3 sequence is 14 residues long. The CDR3 DNA sequence: TGCGCCAGCACTCCTAGCGGGACCACAGATACGCAGTATTTT. Translation gives CASTPSGTTDTQYF.